This T cell receptor (beta chain) is drawn from a study of T-cell memory formation after mild COVID-19. About the research overall: Largely, the TCR clusters proved donor specific. Overall study findings and caveats: Most CD4+ clones that shrank were in CM and EM, while CD8+ ones turned up in EMRA.

A 5'RACE reaction primed in the constant segment made cDNA libraries of TCR alpha and TCR beta, and these carried sample barcodes and UMIs. One entry per CDR3 protein, called by TCRdb with MiXCR from the 5' RACE reads. The table lists 260,000 or so distinct CDR3 sequences, 16% of them singletons. This CDR3 is built from 14 residues. The V and J ends lost 0 bases and 5 bases respectively, with 10 bases between them. Germline V gives CDR1 MGHRA, CDR2 YSYEKL. About this clonotype: Its matching antigen is unknown.

Sequencing was done on a sample of PBMCs or a T cell subset sorted from them (not recorded which). The chain recombines TRBV4-1 with TRBJ2-5, with a possible D match to TRBD1 (6 bases). This clonotype was obtained from a man between 18 and 29 years old who had mild COVID-19 (a few samples of this study predate the infection). Cell type and time point are not known. DNA for the CDR3: TGCGCCAGCAGCCAAGATGTGAGGGGGGAGACCCAGTACTTC. Protein product: CASSQDVRGETQYF.